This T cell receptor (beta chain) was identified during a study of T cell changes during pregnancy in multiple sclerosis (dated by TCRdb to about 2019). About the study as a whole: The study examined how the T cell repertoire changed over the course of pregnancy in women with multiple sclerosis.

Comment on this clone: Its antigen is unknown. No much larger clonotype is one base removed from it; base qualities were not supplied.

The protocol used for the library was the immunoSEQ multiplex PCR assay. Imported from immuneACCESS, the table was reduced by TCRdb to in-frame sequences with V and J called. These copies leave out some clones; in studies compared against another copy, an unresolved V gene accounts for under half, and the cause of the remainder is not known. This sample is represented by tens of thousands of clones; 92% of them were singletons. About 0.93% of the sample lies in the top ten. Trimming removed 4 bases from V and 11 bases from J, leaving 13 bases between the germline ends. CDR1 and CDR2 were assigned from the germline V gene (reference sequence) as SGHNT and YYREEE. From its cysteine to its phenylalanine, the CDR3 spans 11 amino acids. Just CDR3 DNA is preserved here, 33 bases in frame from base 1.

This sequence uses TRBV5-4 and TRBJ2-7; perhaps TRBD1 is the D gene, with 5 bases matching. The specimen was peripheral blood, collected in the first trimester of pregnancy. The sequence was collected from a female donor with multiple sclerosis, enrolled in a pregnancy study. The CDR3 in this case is CASSQDTKKYF. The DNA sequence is TGTGCCAGCAGCCAGGACACCAAAAAGTACTTC.